The TCR beta chain under discussion was sequenced for a study of blood T cell repertoires in COVID-19. Study details: PBMCs, B-cell-depleted T cells, or T cells provided the cDNA or gDNA that made up the material.

Sequencing used immunoSEQ multiplex PCR; TCRdb keeps in-frame clones, though not all of them. The sample comprises about half a million clones, 70% to 90% of which are singletons, and roughly 3.2% rests with the top ten. This clone was recorded once. Per the germline V gene, CDR1 is SGDLS and CDR2 is YYNGEE. Trimming removed 0 bases from V and 3 bases from J, with 10 bases in between. CDR3 size: 15 residues. The receptor's source is a human donor in a cohort sampled during active COVID-19. The genes are TRBV9 and TRBJ1-5, with TRBD1 as a possible D gene (6 bases). The sample taken for sequencing was peripheral blood. CDR3 coding DNA: TGTGCCAGCAGCGTAGGGGGGCTGGACAATCAGCCCCAGCATTTT. Amino acid sequence: CASSVGGLDNQPQHF.